The sample holds one count of the clone carrying this T cell receptor beta chain. One end of the junction is discordant with germline, which a read error may explain. The sample originates from a study of blood T cell repertoires in COVID-19. In the study overall: Material from acute and convalescent COVID-19 was sourced from the United States, Italy and Spain. Sources were T cells, B-cell-depleted T cells, or PBMCs; the material itself was cDNA or gDNA.

In the authors' methods: The assay estimated nucleated cells by amplifying reference gene primers. Assay: immunoSEQ multiplex PCR; the TCRdb copy retains only in-frame clones and omits some. That table supplies the V and J calls and clone size; D and trimming were determined from the DNA. Of approximately 170,000 clones in the sample, nearly 90% are singletons; the top ten hold 1.5% to 2%. This TCR was recovered from a man aged 18-30 years who had recovered from COVID-19. The sample was peripheral blood.

This CDR3 reads CASSVQGGSYNEQFF. The CDR3, as DNA: TGTGCTAGCAGCGTACAGGGCGGCTCCTACAATGAGCAGTTCTTC. The V gene is TRBV7-7, the J gene TRBJ2-1; a weak D match, TRBD1 (6 bases). CDR3 length: 15 amino acids. Germline CDR1 is SSHAT and CDR2 is FNYEAQ (reference sequence).